Below, 16 T cell receptor beta chains from the same sample are listed, as sequenced in a study of T-cell memory formation after mild COVID-19. Each CDR3 protein gets one entry after TCRdb re-called the 5' RACE reads with MiXCR. The sample lists about 430,000 distinct CDR3 sequences, approximately 18% seen once, with under 25% in the top ten. Specimen: PBMCs or a T cell subset sorted from them (not recorded which). Every receptor here comes from a man aged 18 to 30 who had mild COVID-19 (a few samples of this study predate the infection). Cell type and time point are not known.

This clonotype was seen a few times. V is TRBV12-3 or TRBV12-4 and J is TRBJ1-6; D is possibly TRBD1 (6 bases). This CDR3 spans 15 amino acids. V dropped 5 bases and J dropped 10 bases, with 18 bases sitting between them. The CDR3 here is CASSTQVLGGSPLHF. CDR3 bases: TGTGCCAGCAGTACACAGGTGCTAGGGGGATCACCCCTCCACTTT.

The chain recombines TRBV6-1 with TRBJ2-5, with 9 nucleotides matching TRBD1. The CDR3 totals 15 residues. The V and J ends lost 7 bases and 5 bases, in that order; junction bases with no gene match: 11. CDR1 is MNHNS and CDR2 is SASEGT in the germline V gene. The CDR3 loop reads CASIISDRGFETQYF. The CDR3 coding sequence is TGTGCCAGCATTATCTCGGACAGGGGATTCGAGACCCAGTACTTC.

This clonotype was counted between two and nine times. The rearrangement uses TRBV6-5 and TRBJ1-3; tentatively, D is TRBD1 (5 bases). CDR3 length: 16 residues. Germline V gene lookup returns CDR1 MNHEY and CDR2 SVGAGI. The V end was cut by 6 bases, the J end by 0 bases, with 15 bases between. This CDR3 is CASRTGLSSSGNTIYF. DNA for the CDR3: TGTGCCAGCAGAACGGGACTTTCTAGCTCTGGAAACACCATATATTTT.

V gene TRBV9 combines with J gene TRBJ2-3; 10 bases fit TRBD2. V trimming: 2 bases; J trimming: 1 base; junction bases outside the gene matches: 4. CDR1 is SGDLS, CDR2 YYNGEE, per germline. The CDR3 runs 16 residues. Written as DNA, the CDR3 is TGTGCCAGCAGCGTCCTAGCGGGGGCTCGCACAGATACGCAGTATTTT. Encoded protein: CASSVLAGARTDTQYF. Variable domain in full (rest from reference TRBV9 and TRBJ2-3): DSGVTQTPKHLITATGQRVTLRCSPRSGDLSVYWYQQSLDQGLQFLIQYYNGEERAKGNILERFSAQQFPDLHSELNLSSLELGDSALYFCASSVLAGARTDTQYFGPGTRLTVL.

The V gene is TRBV7-9, the J gene TRBJ1-1; no definite D call. CDR3 length equals 11 residues. Trimming shortened V by 2 bases and J by 7 bases, and 5 bases separated the two germline ends. The germline V gene encodes CDR1 SEHNR and CDR2 FQNEAQ (reference sequence). Here the CDR3 reads CASSLMDEAFF. The CDR3 coding sequence is TGTGCCAGCAGCTTAATGGATGAAGCTTTCTTT. Full variable domain (rest looked up from reference TRBV7-9 and TRBJ1-1): DTGVSQNPRHKITKRGQNVTFRCDPISEHNRLYWYRQTLGQGPEFLTYFQNEAQLEKSRLLSDRFSAERPKGSFSTLEIQRTEQGDSAMYLCASSLMDEAFFGQGTRLTVV.

This clonotype was observed a handful of times. The chain recombines TRBV20-1 with TRBJ2-5, with 16 bases lining up with TRBD2. Germline CDR1 is DFQATT and CDR2 is SNEGSKA (reference sequence). The ends lost 5 bases at V and 2 bases at J; junction bases unmatched: 8. This CDR3 contains 17 residues. This CDR3 reads CSAFIGTSGGAQETQYF. CDR3 nucleotide sequence: TGCAGTGCTTTCATAGGGACTAGCGGGGGGGCACAAGAGACCCAGTACTTC.

V and J are TRBV20-1 and TRBJ2-5; 11 bases match TRBD2. V lost 2 bases to trimming and J lost 5 bases; unmatched junction nucleotides: 7. Germline CDR1 and CDR2: DFQATT and SNEGSKA (reference sequence). The CDR3 totals 15 residues. CDR3 sequence reads: CSARRGSGGAETQYF. The CDR3 DNA reads TGCAGTGCTAGACGGGGTAGCGGGGGGGCCGAGACCCAGTACTTC.

The genes are TRBV9 and TRBJ1-4, with 7 bases matching TRBD1. V gave up 7 bases and J gave up 3 bases; unmatched junction bases: 6. The CDR3 is 14 amino acids. The germline V gene has CDR1 SGDLS and CDR2 YYNGEE. The chain's CDR3 is CASGQGVSNEKLFF. In DNA, the CDR3 is TGTGCCAGCGGCCAGGGGGTTTCTAATGAAAAACTGTTTTTT.

This clonotype has a handful of counts. This chain joins TRBV18 and TRBJ1-1; the match to TRBD1 covers 9 bases. This CDR3 spans 15 amino acids. J lost 2 bases, V lost 4 bases, and 5 bases had no gene match. Germline values: CDR1 KGHSH, CDR2 LQKENI. The CDR3 DNA follows: TGTGCCAGCTCACGGGACAGGGCATTAAACACTGAAGCTTTCTTT. Translated, it gives CASSRDRALNTEAFF.

The chain employs TRBV11-3 and TRBJ2-1; 7 bases map to TRBD1. Germline-derived CDR1 and CDR2 are SGHNT and YENEEA. The J segment lost 7 bases and the V segment lost 4 bases, leaving 7 bases of the junction unmatched. CDR3 length equals 14 residues. The chain's CDR3 is CASSSRDSFNEQFF. CDR3 sequence (DNA): TGTGCCAGCAGCTCCCGGGACAGTTTTAATGAGCAGTTCTTC.

The rearrangement links TRBV4-1 to TRBJ2-2; possibly TRBD2 for D (6 bases). CDR1 MGHRA and CDR2 YSYEKL come from the germline V gene. Trimming cost V 1 base and J 6 bases, with 15 bases left between them. The CDR3 consists of 16 residues. This CDR3 reads CASSQGGGEHSGELFF. The CDR3 region has the DNA TGCGCCAGCAGCCAAGGGGGCGGGGAACACTCCGGGGAGCTGTTTTTT.

This clonotype appeared a few times. V is TRBV29-1 and J is TRBJ1-1, with D unclear. The CDR3 is 13 amino acids. Trimming removed 5 bases at V and 0 bases at J, with 10 bases between. Germline assignment: CDR1 SQVTM and CDR2 ANQGSEA. The CDR3 sequence is CSVRELMNTEAFF. The CDR3 DNA reads as TGCAGCGTTCGGGAGTTGATGAACACTGAAGCTTTCTTT.

The rearrangement joins TRBV7-8 to TRBJ1-6; 8 nucleotides align to TRBD1. The ends lost 5 bases at V and 5 bases at J; junction bases unmatched: 14. This CDR3 region has 18 residues. Germline V lookup: CDR1 SGHVS, CDR2 FQNEAQ. In DNA, the CDR3 is TGTGCCAGCAGCGTGATAGACAGGGGACCCAATAATAATTCACCCCTCCACTTT. Protein: CASSVIDRGPNNNSPLHF.

This chain joins TRBV6-5 and TRBJ2-2; no definite D call. V was clipped by 0 bases and J by 3 bases, with 14 bases between them. Germline loops: CDR1 MNHEY, CDR2 SVGAGI. This CDR3 has 17 residues. This CDR3 reads CASSYSGWRSDTGELFF. Here the CDR3 DNA reads TGTGCCAGCAGTTACTCCGGCTGGCGGTCGGACACCGGGGAGCTGTTTTTT.

This clonotype was detected only a few times. The chain combines TRBV5-1 with TRBJ2-7; 12 positions agree with TRBD1. In germline, CDR1 is SGHRS, CDR2 YFSETQ. Trimming at V came to 1 base and at J to 4 bases, leaving 12 bases not matched to a gene. This CDR3 has 18 amino acids. In DNA form, the CDR3 reads TGCGCCAGCAGCTTGCGCCCCCCGGGACAGGGGGCCAATTACGAGCAGTACTTC. Protein product: CASSLRPPGQGANYEQYF. Full variable domain (outside the CDR3, taken from reference TRBV5-1 and TRBJ2-7): KAGVTQTPRYLIKTRGQQVTLSCSPISGHRSVSWYQQTPGQGLQFLFEYFSETQRNKGNFPGRFSGRQFSNSRSEMNVSTLELGDSALYLCASSLRPPGQGANYEQYFGPGTRLTVT.

Ten or more counts support this clonotype. The chain combines TRBV6-5 with TRBJ1-3; D gene unclear. The CDR3 spans 15 residues. Looked up from germline, CDR1 is MNHEY and CDR2 is SVGAGI. The V and J ends lost 2 bases and 5 bases respectively, with 13 bases between them. This CDR3 reads CASSYPGERRNTIYF. Here the CDR3 DNA reads TGTGCCAGCAGTTACCCCGGAGAGCGGAGAAACACCATATATTTT.